The following is a T cell receptor (beta chain) sequence with its context. The germline V gene has CDR1 ENHRY and CDR2 SYGVKD. Trimming shortened V by 8 bases and J by 5 bases, and 16 bases separated the two germline ends. CDR3 length equals 13 residues. This entry comes from a study of Ad26.COV2.S vaccination and SARS-CoV-2 variants. This table comes from immunoSEQ multiplex PCR, and its TCRdb copy is limited to in-frame clones, with some not included. The profile shows around 420,000 clones, roughly 90% of them singletons. The treatment here: around 19 received Ad26.COV2.S at low or high dose, single or two shots; about 5 received placebo; per-sample allocation not given. Sampling was done on day 63 after the first vaccine or placebo injection.

The sequenced sample was peripheral blood, obtained in a trial of Ad26.COV2.S vaccine versus placebo. This clonotype was sampled from a person between 18 and 65 years old who received the Ad26.COV2.S COVID-19 vaccine or a placebo. The chain combines TRBV10-3 with TRBJ2-7, with D possibly matching TRBD2 (5 bases). The CDR3 DNA is TGTGCCATCTCTTCCGGGGTGAGGGACGAGCAGTACTTC. Its protein product is CAISSGVRDEQYF.